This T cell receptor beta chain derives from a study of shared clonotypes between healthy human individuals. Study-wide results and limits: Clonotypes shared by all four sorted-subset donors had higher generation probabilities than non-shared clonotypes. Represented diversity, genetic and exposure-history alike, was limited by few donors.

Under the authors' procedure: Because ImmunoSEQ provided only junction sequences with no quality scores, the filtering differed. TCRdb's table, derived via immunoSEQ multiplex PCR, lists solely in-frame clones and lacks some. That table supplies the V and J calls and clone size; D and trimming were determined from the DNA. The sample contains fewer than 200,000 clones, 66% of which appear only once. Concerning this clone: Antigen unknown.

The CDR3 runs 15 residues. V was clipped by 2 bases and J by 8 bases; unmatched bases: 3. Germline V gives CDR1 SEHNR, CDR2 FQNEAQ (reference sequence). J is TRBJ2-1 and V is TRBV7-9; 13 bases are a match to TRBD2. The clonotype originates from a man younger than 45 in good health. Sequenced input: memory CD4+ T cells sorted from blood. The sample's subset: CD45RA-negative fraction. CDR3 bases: TGTGCCAGCAGCTTAAAACTAGCGGGAGGGGATGAGCAGTTCTTC. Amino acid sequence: CASSLKLAGGDEQFF.